This T cell receptor beta chain was sequenced during a study of vaccination and CD4 T cells after COVID-19. The CDR3 runs to 16 residues. The ends lost 1 base at V and 2 bases at J; junction bases unmatched: 5. Germline CDR1 is MNHEY and CDR2 is SVGAGI. Noted treatment: approximately nine-day PBMC culture with coronavirus spike peptide pools or control peptides (ViraFEST assay). The study sequenced cultured CD4+ T cell DNA using the Oncomine TCR Beta short-read assay. TCRdb independently ran MiXCR on the PCR reads; one entry per CDR3 protein. The profile shows about 16,000 distinct CDR3 sequences, about 50% of them singletons. This clonotype has a handful of counts. Its cognate antigen is unknown.

The sequenced sample was CD4+ T cells from blood, cultured in vitro. The source is a human donor who had recovered from COVID-19. V usage is TRBV6-5 and J usage is TRBJ1-5; 7 nucleotides align to TRBD1. The CDR3 DNA follows: TGTGCCAGCAGTTACTTGCAGGGGGTTCGCAATCAGCCCCAGCATTTT. Protein: CASSYLQGVRNQPQHF.